A single sample gave rise to the 29 T cell receptor beta chains below, sequenced in a study of liver allograft versus peripheral blood T cells. Study overall: The authors compared T cell receptor repertoires in transplanted livers with those in the peripheral blood of recipients.

TCRdb analysed the reads with MiXCR anew, one entry per CDR3 protein. The table records over 10,000 distinct CDR3 sequences, approximately 20% of them present only once. These receptor sequences come from a human patient who had a liver transplant. Part of the T cells may come from the graft donor.

By share of the sample, this clonotype is medium-sized. This chain joins TRBV19 and TRBJ1-6; 9 nucleotides line up with TRBD1. The CDR3 length is 16 residues. Germline V gene data show CDR1 as LNHDA and CDR2 as SQIVND (reference sequence). J gave up 9 bases and V 0 bases, and 6 bases lay outside the gene matches. The CDR3 sequence is CASSIEFRDRASPLHF. In DNA, the CDR3 is TGTGCCAGTAGTATAGAGTTCCGGGACAGGGCTTCACCCCTCCACTTT.

This chain links TRBV20-1 with TRBJ2-3; 8 nucleotides line up with TRBD1. The germline CDR1 and CDR2 sequences are DFQATT and SNEGSKA (reference sequence). The CDR3 has 14 residues. Losses at the gene ends were 4 bases for V and 4 bases for J; bases not matched to a gene: 7. This chain's CDR3 is CSATNPGGPDTQYF. The CDR3 DNA is TGCAGTGCTACTAACCCAGGGGGCCCAGATACGCAGTATTTT.

This clonotype was recorded a few times. The chain carries TRBV7-2 and TRBJ1-5; 11 nucleotides line up with TRBD1. The CDR3 is made up of 15 amino acids. Germline CDR1 is SGHTA and CDR2 is FQGNSA. Trimming at V came to 5 bases and at J to 7 bases, leaving 7 bases not matched to a gene. The CDR3 spells CASSRDRGNGQPQHF. The DNA of the CDR3 is TGTGCCAGCAGCCGGGACAGGGGGAACGGGCAGCCCCAGCATTTT.

A word on this clonotype: A much larger clone lies a single base off, so this may be a read error. The DNA of the CDR3 is TGTGCCAGCTCACCACCAGCTAGGGGCGGGATTCAGCCCCAGCATTTT. Translated: CASSPPARGGIQPQHF. The chain recombines TRBV18 with TRBJ1-5; D possibly corresponds to TRBD1 (5 bases). Germline V CDR1 and CDR2: KGHSH, LQKENI. Deletions cut 0 bases from V and 6 bases from J, with 15 bases between. This CDR3 spans 16 amino acids.

J is TRBJ1-6 and V is TRBV30; 11 positions match TRBD1. V gave up 5 bases and J gave up 5 bases; unmatched junction bases: 2. CDR1 is GTSNPN and CDR2 is SVGIG in the germline V gene (reference sequence). This CDR3 is 14 amino acids long. CDR3 sequence reads: CAWGQGADNSPLHF. The CDR3 DNA reads as TGTGCCTGGGGACAGGGGGCCGATAATTCACCCCTCCACTTT.

This clonotype is judged medium-sized (0.01 to 0.1%). The rearrangement uses TRBV29-1 and TRBJ2-7; TRBD1 aligns across 8 bases. The germline V gene has CDR1 SQVTM and CDR2 ANQGSEA. The junction had 3 bases not matched to a gene; V was cut back by 3 bases and J by 2 bases. The CDR3 has 13 amino acids. CDR3 residues: CSVDTGGTYEQYF. In DNA form, the CDR3 reads TGCAGCGTTGATACAGGGGGGACCTACGAGCAGTACTTC.

The gene calls are TRBV6-5 and TRBJ2-7; 8 nucleotides match TRBD1. CDR1 and CDR2 from the germline V gene are MNHEY and SVGAGI. The J segment lost 3 bases and the V segment lost 4 bases, leaving 5 bases of the junction unmatched. There are 14 residues in the CDR3. CDR3 sequence reads: CASSWGTGHYEQYF. In nucleotides, the CDR3 is TGTGCCAGCAGTTGGGGGACAGGACACTACGAGCAGTACTTC.

This chain connects TRBV20-1 to TRBJ2-7, with D perhaps TRBD1 or TRBD2 (5 bases each). V lost 3 bases and J lost 5, with 17 bases in between. CDR3 length equals 14 residues. Germline V gene data show CDR1 as DFQATT and CDR2 as SNEGSKA (reference sequence). The CDR3 loop reads CSASHLWGNHEQYF. CDR3 in DNA: TGCAGTGCTAGTCACCTTTGGGGGAACCACGAGCAGTACTTC.

This clonotype was counted between two and nine times. The CDR3 DNA reads TGTGCCACCAGTGATGGGGGCGAGCAGTACTTC. Protein sequence: CATSDGGEQYF. The chain joins TRBV24-1 to TRBJ2-7, with D possibly called TRBD1 or TRBD2 (5 bases each). V lost 3 bases and J lost 6, with 5 bases in between. The CDR3 is made up of 11 amino acids. Germline V lookup: CDR1 KGHDR, CDR2 SFDVKD.

The chain has TRBV7-9 and TRBJ2-7; 7 bases match TRBD1. Per the germline V gene, CDR1 is SEHNR and CDR2 is FQNEAQ (reference sequence). This CDR3 is 15 amino acids long. V gave up 5 bases and J gave up 6 bases; unmatched junction bases: 13. The CDR3: CASSLRQGNFPEQYF. The CDR3 DNA is TGTGCCAGCAGCCTCAGACAGGGTAATTTTCCCGAGCAGTACTTC.

This clonotype is labeled as medium-sized. V is TRBV19 and J is TRBJ1-6; no clear D gene. V lost 7 bases to trimming and J lost 0 bases, with 19 bases between them. This CDR3 contains 18 residues. Germline V gene lookup returns CDR1 LNHDA and CDR2 SQIVND (reference sequence). This chain's CDR3 is CASTGQEQQSSYNSPLHF. DNA of the CDR3: TGTGCCAGTACCGGGCAGGAACAACAGAGCTCCTATAATTCACCCCTCCACTTT.

In its sample, this clonotype is medium-sized (0.01 to 0.1%). The rearrangement joins TRBV19 to TRBJ1-1, with D maybe TRBD1 (6 bases). The CDR3 is made up of 15 amino acids. With 5 bases removed from V and 4 bases from J, the gap between germline ends came to 17 bases. Germline V lookup: CDR1 LNHDA, CDR2 SQIVND (reference sequence). CDR3 sequence: CASSASGELVTEAFF. The CDR3 DNA sequence: TGTGCCAGTAGTGCCTCAGGGGAGTTGGTCACTGAAGCTTTCTTT.

This clonotype is judged medium-sized. The chain couples TRBV6-1 to TRBJ1-1; D is unclear. There are 11 residues in the CDR3. The V gene lost 8 bases and the J gene lost 5 bases, with 9 bases spanning the gap. CDR1 and CDR2 from the germline V gene are MNHNS and SASEGT. CDR3 coding DNA: TGTGCCAGCGATCGAGGGACTGAAGCTTTCTTT. It specifies CASDRGTEAFF.

This clonotype was seen more than once but under ten times. The chain recombines TRBV28 with TRBJ1-3, with D possibly being TRBD1 (5 bases). CDR3 length equals 14 residues. Trimming pared 4 bases from V and 4 bases from J, leaving 11 bases between. The V gene's germline CDR1 is MDHEN and CDR2 SYDVKM. CDR3 region: CASSSQGAGNTIYF. For the CDR3, the DNA is TGTGCCAGCAGTTCTCAGGGAGCGGGAAACACCATATATTTT. The variable domain in full, completed from reference TRBV28 and TRBJ1-3, reads DVKVTQSSRYLVKRTGEKVFLECVQDMDHENMFWYRQDPGLGLRLIYFSYDVKMKEKGDIPEGYSVSREKKERFSLILESASTNQTSMYLCASSSQGAGNTIYFGEGSWLTVV.

This clonotype was recorded a few times. The rearrangement uses TRBV9 and TRBJ1-2, with D possibly matching TRBD1 (5 bases). The CDR3 length is 13 residues. CDR1 and CDR2 (germline): SGDLS, YYNGEE. The V gene lost 0 bases and the J gene lost 2 bases, with 5 bases spanning the gap. The DNA of the CDR3 is TGTGCCAGCAGCGTAGCAGGGAACTATGGCTACACCTTC. Its translation is CASSVAGNYGYTF.

This clonotype qualifies as medium-sized. The chain recombines TRBV27 with TRBJ1-1; the D is unclear. The CDR3 spans 12 residues. Per the germline V gene, CDR1 is MNHEY and CDR2 is SMNVEV (reference sequence). The V and J ends lost 8 bases and 1 base respectively, with 8 bases between them. The CDR3 coding sequence is TGTGCCAGCCGAGAGAGGAACACTGAAGCTTTCTTT. Translation: CASRERNTEAFF.

Judged by abundance, this clonotype is medium-sized. V gene TRBV18 combines with J gene TRBJ2-2; TRBD1 matches at 10 bases. Looked up from germline, CDR1 is KGHSH and CDR2 is LQKENI. This CDR3 is 15 amino acids long. Trimming removed 4 bases from V and 2 bases from J; junction bases left unmatched: 1. CDR3 DNA sequence: TGTGCCAGCTCACGGACAGGGGGAAACACCGGGGAGCTGTTTTTT. Translated, it gives CASSRTGGNTGELFF.

This clonotype has at least ten counts. This sequence joins TRBV7-2 and TRBJ1-6; D is unresolved. Per the germline V gene, CDR1 is SGHTA and CDR2 is FQGNSA. The CDR3 spans 14 residues. Trimming stripped 5 bases from V and 6 bases from J, with 11 bases between. The CDR3 reads CASSPTGINSPLHF. DNA for the CDR3: TGTGCCAGCAGCCCCACGGGGATTAATTCACCCCTCCACTTT. Using reference TRBV7-2 and TRBJ1-6 for the parts outside the CDR3, the full variable domain is GAGVSQSPSNKVTEKGKDVELRCDPISGHTALYWYRQSLGQGLEFLIYFQGNSAPDKSGLPSDRFSAERTGGSVSTLTIQRTQQEDSAVYLCASSPTGINSPLHFGNGTRLTVT.

V and J are TRBV20-1 and TRBJ2-7; D is perhaps TRBD2 (6 bases). CDR3 length: 13 amino acids. Germline-derived CDR1 and CDR2 are DFQATT and SNEGSKA (reference sequence). V was clipped by 0 bases and J by 6 bases, with 12 bases between them. CDR3 region: CSARDRAEGEQYF. As DNA, the CDR3 is TGCAGTGCTAGAGACCGTGCGGAGGGCGAGCAGTACTTC.

This clonotype was seen a handful of times. The rearrangement uses TRBV11-2 and TRBJ2-4; D gene uncertain. Trimming cost V 5 bases and J 4 bases, with 12 bases left between them. The CDR3 loop spans 14 amino acids. The V gene's germline CDR1 is SGHAT and CDR2 FQNNGV. This CDR3 is CASSLSFGKNIQYF. The CDR3, as DNA: TGTGCCAGCAGCCTAAGCTTCGGGAAAAACATTCAGTACTTC.

Within the sample, this clonotype is medium-sized (0.01 to 0.1%). The chain combines TRBV6-1 with TRBJ2-6; D is possibly TRBD1 or TRBD2 (5 bases each). The CDR3 covers 18 residues. The V and J ends lost 2 bases and 0 bases respectively, with 14 bases between them. Germline V gives CDR1 MNHNS, CDR2 SASEGT. The CDR3 DNA reads TGTGCCAGCAGTGAAACCGGGACCTGGAGCTCTGGGGCCAACGTCCTGACTTTC. Translated: CASSETGTWSSGANVLTF.

By proportion, this clonotype is medium-sized (0.01 to 0.1%). The CDR3 nucleotides read TGTGCCATCAGTTCCGTTCCCCACTATGGCTACACCTTC. Amino acids: CAISSVPHYGYTF. The chain uses TRBV10-3 and TRBJ1-2; no clear D. The CDR3 runs to 13 residues. Germline-derived CDR1 and CDR2 are ENHRY and SYGVKD. With 5 bases removed from V and 3 bases from J, the gap between germline ends came to 10 bases.

This clonotype is termed medium-sized (0.01 to 0.1%). DNA of the CDR3: TGTGCCAGCAGCCCGTTGGCCACTAACACCGGGGAGCTGTTTTTT. It yields the protein CASSPLATNTGELFF. The chain employs TRBV7-2 and TRBJ2-2, with D unclear. This CDR3 spans 15 amino acids. Germline loops: CDR1 SGHTA, CDR2 FQGNSA. Trimming shortened V by 5 bases and J by 2 bases, and 12 bases separated the two germline ends. Filled out from reference TRBV7-2 and TRBJ2-2, the complete variable domain reads GAGVSQSPSNKVTEKGKDVELRCDPISGHTALYWYRQSLGQGLEFLIYFQGNSAPDKSGLPSDRFSAERTGGSVSTLTIQRTQQEDSAVYLCASSPLATNTGELFFGEGSRLTVL.

The rearrangement links TRBV20-1 to TRBJ1-6, with D perhaps TRBD1 (6 bases). CDR1 DFQATT and CDR2 SNEGSKA come from the germline V gene (reference sequence). Trimming took 6 bases from V and 7 from J, leaving 10 bases between them. This CDR3 is 12 amino acids long. The CDR3 protein is CSADQGNSPLHF. Here the CDR3 DNA reads TGCAGTGCGGATCAGGGGAATTCACCCCTCCACTTT.

V is TRBV7-2 and J is TRBJ1-2, with D perhaps TRBD1 (6 bases). Trimming cost V 1 base and J 10 bases, with 10 bases left between them. This CDR3 contains 12 residues. CDR1 SGHTA and CDR2 FQGNSA come from the germline V gene. CDR3 in amino acids: CASSLGQGYYTF. The CDR3 region has the DNA TGTGCCAGCAGCTTAGGGCAGGGGTACTACACCTTC.

V usage is TRBV6-1 and J usage is TRBJ1-5; the D gene is possibly TRBD1 (5 bases). V lost 4 bases and J 2 bases, leaving 12 bases between the germline ends. The CDR3 contains 15 residues. Germline V gene sequence: CDR1 MNHNS, CDR2 SASEGT. The CDR3, as DNA: TGTGCCAGCAGTGGGGGGTACGAGGGCAATCAGCCCCAGCATTTT. Its translation: CASSGGYEGNQPQHF.

The V call is TRBV5-4, the J call TRBJ1-1; D call uncertain. The CDR3 has 13 amino acids. Deletions cut 5 bases from V and 2 bases from J, with 10 bases between. Per germline, CDR1 SGHNT and CDR2 YYREEE (reference sequence). The CDR3 DNA is TGTGCCAGCAGTATGGACTCCAACACTGAAGCTTTCTTT. It specifies CASSMDSNTEAFF.

The chain uses TRBV7-9 and TRBJ1-1; D not resolved. This CDR3 spans 14 amino acids. Trimming took off 5 bases at V and 1 base at J, with 11 bases between the two ends. Germline V gene lookup returns CDR1 SEHNR and CDR2 FQNEAQ (reference sequence). The CDR3 loop reads CASSPGRKNTEAFF. Written as DNA, the CDR3 is TGTGCCAGCAGCCCCGGGAGGAAGAACACTGAAGCTTTCTTT.

This clonotype has a count of ten or more. CDR3 amino acids: CASSITASSSYEQYF. CDR3 nucleotides: TGTGCCAGCAGTATAACCGCCTCAAGCTCCTACGAGCAGTACTTC. The rearrangement uses TRBV6-5 and TRBJ2-7; no clear D gene. Per the germline V gene, CDR1 is MNHEY and CDR2 is SVGAGI. CDR3 length equals 15 residues. The V end lost 5 bases, the J end lost 0 bases, and 14 bases lay between the germline ends.